This T cell receptor (beta chain) derives from a study of T-cell reconstitution after alpha-beta-depleted transplantation in children. In its sample, this clonotype was seen many times. After removal of 0 bases from V and 13 bases from J, the junction contained 20 bases not matched to a gene. The germline V gene has CDR1 LNHNV and CDR2 YYDKDF (reference sequence). The CDR3 sequence is 17 residues long. The authors prepared the TCRbeta library with unique molecular identifiers. TCRdb re-derived calls from the PCR reads in MiXCR, one entry per CDR3 protein. The data hold roughly 300,000 distinct CDR3 sequences, with more than 9% observed a single time.

This TCR was recovered from a male patient aged 2 to 9 who had a stem cell transplant for chronic granulomatous disease, so the T cells may come from the graft donor. The chain carries TRBV15 and TRBJ1-1; 7 nucleotides agree with TRBD1. The sample consisted of peripheral blood, taken 180 days after TCRalphabeta/CD19-depleted stem cell transplant. CDR3 sequence (DNA): TGTGCCACCAGCAGAGATCGCCTTGAGGGGGCCTGGCACATTGTTTTCTTT. It is translated as CATSRDRLEGAWHIVFF.